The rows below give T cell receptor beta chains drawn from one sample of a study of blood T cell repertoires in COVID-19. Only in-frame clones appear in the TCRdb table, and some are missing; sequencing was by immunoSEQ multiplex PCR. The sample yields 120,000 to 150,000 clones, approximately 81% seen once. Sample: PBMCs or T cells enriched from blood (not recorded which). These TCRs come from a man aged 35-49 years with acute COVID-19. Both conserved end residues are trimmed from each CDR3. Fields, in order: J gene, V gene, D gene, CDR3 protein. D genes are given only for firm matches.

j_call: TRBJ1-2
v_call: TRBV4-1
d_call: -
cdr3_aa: ASGTTTGTNYGYT

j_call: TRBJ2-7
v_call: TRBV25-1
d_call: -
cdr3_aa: ASNRVDSEQY

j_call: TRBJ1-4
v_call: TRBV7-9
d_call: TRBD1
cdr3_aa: ASSQDRGSEKLF

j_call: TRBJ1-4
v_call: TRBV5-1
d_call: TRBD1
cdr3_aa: ASSSTGWDEKLF

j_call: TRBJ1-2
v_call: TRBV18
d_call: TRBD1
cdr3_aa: ASSLGQVQLYGYT

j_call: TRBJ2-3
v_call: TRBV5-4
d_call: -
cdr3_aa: ASSLPGVGTDTQY

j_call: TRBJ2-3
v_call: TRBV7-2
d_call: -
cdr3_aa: ASSLITDTQY

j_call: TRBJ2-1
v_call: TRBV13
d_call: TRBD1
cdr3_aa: ASSLAGQGARSYNEQF

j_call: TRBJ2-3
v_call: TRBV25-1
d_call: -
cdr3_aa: ASSPRRGTDTQY

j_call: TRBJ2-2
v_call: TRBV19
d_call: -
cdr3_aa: ASTWRAGTGELF

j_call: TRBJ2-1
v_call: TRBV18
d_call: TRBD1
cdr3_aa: ASSPTGGLSYNEQF

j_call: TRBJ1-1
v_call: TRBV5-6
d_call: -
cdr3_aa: ASSLDPRVKNTEAF

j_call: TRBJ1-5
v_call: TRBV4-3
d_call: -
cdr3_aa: ASSPDRDTNQPQH

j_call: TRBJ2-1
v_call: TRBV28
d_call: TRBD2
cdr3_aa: ASSPPGGSSYNEQF